The sequence of this T cell receptor beta chain was determined in a study of cytomegalovirus exposure and HLA in healthy donors. Study at large: An early data release held 79 million or so unique TCRs from HLA-typed donors.

Amplification used 60 Vbeta primers and 13 Jbeta primers. The repertoire was sequenced with immunoSEQ multiplex PCR; TCRdb's copy has only in-frame clones and lacks some. The profile shows about 150,000 clones, 65% to 85% of them singletons. This clone came up once. Sequencing used PBMCs. This receptor was taken from a male donor in good health and CMV-seronegative.

Written as DNA, the CDR3 is TGTGCCAGCAGCCTAGGCGACGGGAGTTCAGATACGCAGTATTTT. Translated: CASSLGDGSSDTQYF. This chain joins TRBV7-2 and TRBJ2-3; D perhaps matches TRBD2 (6 bases). The CDR3 sequence is 15 residues long. Germline V lookup: CDR1 SGHTA, CDR2 FQGNSA. V was shortened by 5 bases and J by 4 bases, with 16 bases between the two germline ends. Full variable domain (remainder filled in from reference TRBV7-2 and TRBJ2-3): GAGVSQSPSNKVTEKGKDVELRCDPISGHTALYWYRQSLGQGLEFLIYFQGNSAPDKSGLPSDRFSAERTGGSVSTLTIQRTQQEDSAVYLCASSLGDGSSDTQYFGPGTRLTVL.